Shown below are 22 T cell receptor beta chains from a single sample sequenced in a study of regulatory dendritic cells for organ transplantation. This table comes from immunoSEQ multiplex PCR, and its TCRdb copy is limited to in-frame clones, with some not included. The table shows some 29,000 clones, with 80% to 85% occurring only once. Sequencing was carried out using naive CD4+ T cells from blood. The subset is: CD45RA+ naive T cells. Source of these receptors: a human donor in good health.

This clone was seen a single time. The CDR3 coding sequence is TGTGCCAGCAGCCTCCTGCCGGGACAGGGGGCGCAAGCCCTCTCCTACGAGCAGTACTTC. As protein: CASSLLPGQGAQALSYEQYF. The V gene is TRBV5-5, the J gene TRBJ2-7; 12 positions agree with TRBD1. V gave up 4 bases and J gave up 0 bases; unmatched junction bases: 17. The germline gives CDR1 SGHKS, CDR2 YYEKEE (reference sequence). The CDR3 has 20 amino acids.

The rearrangement uses TRBV10-3 and TRBJ2-1, with D tentatively TRBD2 (5 bases). Per germline, CDR1 ENHRY and CDR2 SYGVKD. The germline V and J ends were trimmed by 5 bases and 2 bases, with 10 bases remaining between them. The CDR3 has 14 amino acids. CDR3 nucleotide sequence: TGTGCCATCAGTCCCGCCGGGACCTACAATGAGCAGTTCTTC. This codes for CAISPAGTYNEQFF.

This sequence joins TRBV6-1 and TRBJ2-3; perhaps TRBD2 as D (6 bases). Trimming removed 7 bases at V and 4 bases at J, with 12 bases between. This CDR3 has 13 amino acids. Germline assignment: CDR1 MNHNS and CDR2 SASEGT. CDR3 DNA sequence: TGTGCCAGCACCGGGACTCCCGCAGATACGCAGTATTTT. Its translation: CASTGTPADTQYF.

This chain connects TRBV11-1 to TRBJ2-3; no clear D. CDR3 length: 13 residues. Per the germline V gene, CDR1 is SGHAT and CDR2 is FQDESV (reference sequence). Trimming shortened V by 2 bases and J by 0 bases, and 3 bases separated the two germline ends. CDR3 in amino acids: CASSLISTDTQYF. The CDR3 DNA is TGTGCCAGCAGCTTAATAAGCACAGATACGCAGTATTTT.

The J gene is TRBJ1-2, the V gene TRBV4-2; 7 bases align to TRBD1. The V segment lost 0 bases and the J segment 6 bases; nucleotides outside the gene matches: 4. The germline V gene has CDR1 LGHNA and CDR2 YNFKEQ. The CDR3 contains 14 residues. The CDR3 is CASSQDEGADGYTF. In nucleotides, the CDR3 is TGTGCCAGCAGCCAAGATGAGGGGGCGGATGGCTACACCTTC.

This chain connects TRBV5-1 to TRBJ2-5, with D tentatively TRBD2 (6 bases). V gave up 6 bases and J gave up 1 base, with 13 bases separating them. Germline lookup yields CDR1 SGHRS and CDR2 YFSETQ. The CDR3 is 14 amino acids. In DNA form, the CDR3 reads TGCGCCAGCACACCCCTCGGGGGCCAAGAGACCCAGTACTTC. Protein: CASTPLGGQETQYF.

This rearrangement joins TRBV9 to TRBJ1-6, with D unresolved. The length of the CDR3 is 13 residues. Looked up from germline, CDR1 is SGDLS and CDR2 is YYNGEE. Deletions cut 0 bases from V and 8 bases from J, with 6 bases between. CDR3: CASSVVLDSPLHF. The CDR3 nucleotides are TGTGCCAGCAGCGTAGTACTGGATTCACCCCTCCACTTT.

The J gene is TRBJ2-7, the V gene TRBV27, with 9 nucleotides matching TRBD1. This CDR3 is 15 amino acids long. Germline CDR1 is MNHEY and CDR2 is SMNVEV (reference sequence). The junction had 9 bases not matched to a gene; V was cut back by 6 bases and J by 3 bases. CDR3 residues: CASRRSGTGIYEQYF. CDR3 sequence (DNA): TGTGCCAGCAGACGATCCGGGACAGGGATCTACGAGCAGTACTTC.

This clone was counted between two and nine times. The rearrangement uses TRBV11-2 and TRBJ1-2; no clear D. V was shortened by 5 bases and J by 4 bases, with 5 bases between the two germline ends. Germline V lookup: CDR1 SGHAT, CDR2 FQNNGV. The CDR3 consists of 11 residues. CDR3 in amino acids: CASSPGYGYTF. The CDR3 coding sequence is TGTGCCAGCAGCCCCGGCTATGGCTACACCTTC.

This chain links TRBV6-1 with TRBJ2-5, with D perhaps matching TRBD1 (6 bases). The CDR3 is 16 residues long. Germline V gives CDR1 MNHNS, CDR2 SASEGT. V was trimmed by 3 bases and J by 4 bases, leaving 18 bases between them. The CDR3 spells CASSEGHGGWGETQYF. The CDR3 DNA reads as TGTGCCAGCAGTGAGGGGCATGGGGGCTGGGGAGAGACCCAGTACTTC.

The gene calls are TRBV2 and TRBJ2-2, with 9 bases identical to TRBD1. Germline V gives CDR1 SNHLY, CDR2 FYNNEI. The CDR3 is 14 residues long. V shed 6 bases and J 4 bases; nucleotides not matched to a gene: 3. Written as DNA, the CDR3 is TGTGCCAGCAGGATGACAGGGGGCACCGGGGAGCTGTTTTTT. Protein product: CASRMTGGTGELFF.

V usage is TRBV6-5 and J usage is TRBJ2-3; D gene ambiguous. CDR1 is MNHEY, CDR2 SVGAGI, per germline. The V end was cut by 4 bases, the J end by 2 bases, with 10 bases between. This CDR3 has 14 amino acids. The CDR3 reads CASSSRHPTDTQYF. The CDR3 DNA sequence: TGTGCCAGCAGTTCTCGACACCCCACAGATACGCAGTATTTT.

V and J are TRBV2 and TRBJ1-5; 8 nucleotides agree with TRBD1. V was clipped by 5 bases and J by 9 bases; unmatched bases: 6. The CDR3 extends over 13 amino acids. CDR1 and CDR2 (germline): SNHLY, FYNNEI. In DNA form, the CDR3 reads TGTGCCAGCAGTCTAGACAGGGGCCGGCCCCAGCATTTT. This encodes CASSLDRGRPQHF.

The chain recombines TRBV5-1 with TRBJ1-2; D uncertain. Germline CDR1 is SGHRS and CDR2 is YFSETQ. The V and J ends lost 1 base and 4 bases respectively, with 11 bases between them. There are 14 residues in the CDR3. The CDR3 here is CASSLTLDTYGYTF. The CDR3 DNA reads as TGCGCCAGCAGCTTGACCCTCGACACCTATGGCTACACCTTC.

The rearrangement uses TRBV7-3 and TRBJ2-7, with 9 bases that match TRBD1. Germline CDR1 reads SGHTA; CDR2 reads FQGTGA. The CDR3 has 13 residues. Losses at the gene ends were 2 bases for V and 7 bases for J; bases not matched to a gene: 3. DNA for the CDR3: TGTGCCAGCAGCTTAGGGGACAGGGATGAGCAGTACTTC. This gives the protein CASSLGDRDEQYF.

J is TRBJ2-1 and V is TRBV11-1; 10 nucleotides match TRBD2. The J segment lost 5 bases and the V segment lost 3 bases, leaving 4 bases of the junction unmatched. CDR1 is SGHAT, CDR2 FQDESV, per germline (reference sequence). CDR3 length equals 15 residues. CDR3 nucleotide sequence: TGTGCCAGCAGCTTGCTAGCGGGGGACAACAATGAGCAGTTCTTC. It is translated as CASSLLAGDNNEQFF.

The genes are TRBV5-4 and TRBJ2-7; TRBD1 matches 8 bases. This CDR3 region has 15 residues. Germline CDR1 and CDR2: SGHNT and YYREEE (reference sequence). The junction had 8 bases not matched to a gene; V was cut back by 0 bases and J by 6 bases. This CDR3 is CASSLARQGPGEQYF. CDR3 sequence (DNA): TGTGCCAGCAGCTTGGCGCGACAGGGGCCGGGCGAGCAGTACTTC.

V is TRBV6-1 and J is TRBJ1-2; 10 bases are shared with TRBD1. CDR3 length: 12 residues. Germline CDR1 MNHNS, CDR2 SASEGT. Germline trimming cut 6 bases from V and 8 bases from J; bases unmatched to any gene: 3. This CDR3 is CASRTGGAGYTF. CDR3 sequence (DNA): TGTGCCAGCAGGACAGGGGGCGCGGGCTACACCTTC.

V is TRBV2 and J is TRBJ1-1, with D possibly being TRBD1 (5 bases). Germline-derived CDR1 and CDR2 are SNHLY and FYNNEI. This CDR3 contains 15 residues. With 8 bases removed from V and 0 bases from J, the gap between germline ends came to 16 bases. The CDR3 sequence is CASWLGRTMNTEAFF. Here the CDR3 DNA reads TGTGCCAGCTGGTTGGGACGGACTATGAACACTGAAGCTTTCTTT.

The chain has TRBV5-5 and TRBJ2-7; 8 bases are a match to TRBD2. Germline assignment: CDR1 SGHKS and CDR2 YYEKEE (reference sequence). This CDR3 spans 14 amino acids. Unmatched junction bases numbered 4, after V lost 1 base and J lost 4 bases. The DNA for the CDR3 is TGTGCCAGCAGCTTGAGAGCGGGGGATTACGAGCAGTACTTC. Protein sequence: CASSLRAGDYEQYF. Combining the CDR3 with reference TRBV5-5 and TRBJ2-7 gives the whole variable domain DAGVTQSPTHLIKTRGQQVTLRCSPISGHKSVSWYQQVLGQGPQFIFQYYEKEERGRGNFPDRFSARQFPNYSSELNVNALLLGDSALYLCASSLRAGDYEQYFGPGTRLTVT.

The genes are TRBV5-1 and TRBJ2-3; 10 bases line up with TRBD1. The CDR3 covers 15 residues. The ends lost 4 bases at V and 3 bases at J; junction bases unmatched: 5. Germline CDR1 reads SGHRS; CDR2 reads YFSETQ. In DNA form, the CDR3 reads TGCGCCAGCAGCATCGGACAGGGGGGTACAGATACGCAGTATTTT. Translation gives CASSIGQGGTDTQYF. The full variable domain, in which reference TRBV5-1 and TRBJ2-3 provide the parts outside the CDR3, is KAGVTQTPRYLIKTRGQQVTLSCSPISGHRSVSWYQQTPGQGLQFLFEYFSETQRNKGNFPGRFSGRQFSNSRSEMNVSTLELGDSALYLCASSIGQGGTDTQYFGPGTRLTVL.

This clone was seen just once. The chain links TRBV4-3 to TRBJ2-3; D gene unclear. CDR3 length: 14 amino acids. The V end was cut by 0 bases, the J end by 5 bases, with 9 bases between. The V gene's germline CDR1 is LGHNA and CDR2 YSLEER. The CDR3 sequence: CASSQDAGQDTQYF. The CDR3 DNA is TGCGCCAGCAGCCAAGATGCAGGCCAAGATACGCAGTATTTT.